This T cell receptor (beta chain) appears in the sequencing data of a study of cytomegalovirus exposure and HLA in healthy donors. Study details: Earlier work reported roughly 120 million unique TCR beta sequences from about 180 million T cells. Of all 400 or so donors who were genotyped, roughly 85% belonged to the Caucasian-associated ancestry cluster.

Losses at the gene ends were 4 bases for V and 6 bases for J; bases not matched to a gene: 8. Germline V gene lookup returns CDR1 SGHAT and CDR2 FQNNGV. The CDR3 covers 15 residues. PCR primers comprised 60 Vbeta and 13 Jbeta primers. Produced via immunoSEQ multiplex PCR; TCRdb's table is partial and in-frame only. The sample has 60,000 or so clones; roughly 80% are singletons. General study findings and limits: What a later analysis reportedly showed was that an Asian-associated ancestry cluster had fewer N-insertions than the roughly 670-donor mean.

In the case of this clone: Its antigen remains unknown.

The donors gave bone marrow, and they were healthy. The sequencing sample was made of PBMCs. The receptor comes from a woman in her thirties or forties in good health and CMV-seropositive. This chain uses TRBV11-2 with TRBJ2-1; 8 bases are shared with TRBD2. CDR3 sequence (DNA): TGTGCCAGCAGCTCCGTCGGGAGGGATCGCAATGAGCAGTTCTTC. Amino acid sequence: CASSSVGRDRNEQFF.